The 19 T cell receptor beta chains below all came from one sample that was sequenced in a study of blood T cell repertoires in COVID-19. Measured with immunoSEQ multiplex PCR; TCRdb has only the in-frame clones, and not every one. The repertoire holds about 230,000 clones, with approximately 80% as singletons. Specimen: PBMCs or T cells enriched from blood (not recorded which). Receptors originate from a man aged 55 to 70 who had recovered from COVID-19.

The CDR3 DNA sequence: TGTGCCAGCAGTACCAGGGGAGAAACTGAAGCTTTCTTT. It is translated as CASSTRGETEAFF. The chain uses TRBV6-6 and TRBJ1-1; possibly TRBD1 for D (6 bases). V dropped 5 bases and J dropped 5 bases, with 12 bases sitting between them. This CDR3 comprises 13 residues. Looked up from germline, CDR1 is MNHNY and CDR2 is SVGAGI (reference sequence).

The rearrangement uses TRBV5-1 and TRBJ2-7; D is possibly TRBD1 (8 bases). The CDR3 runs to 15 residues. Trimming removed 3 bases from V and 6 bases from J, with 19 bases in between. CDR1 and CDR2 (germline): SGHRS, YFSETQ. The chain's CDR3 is CASSSGPDREGEQYF. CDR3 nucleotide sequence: TGCGCCAGCAGCTCTGGTCCGGACAGGGAGGGCGAGCAGTACTTC.

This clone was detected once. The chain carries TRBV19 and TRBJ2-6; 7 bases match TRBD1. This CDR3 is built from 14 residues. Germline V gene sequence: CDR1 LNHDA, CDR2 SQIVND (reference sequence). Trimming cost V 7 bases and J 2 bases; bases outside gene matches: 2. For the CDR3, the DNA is TGTGCCAGTAAAGACAGGGCTGGGGCCAACGTCCTGACTTTC. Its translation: CASKDRAGANVLTF. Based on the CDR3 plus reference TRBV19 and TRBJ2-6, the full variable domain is DGGITQSPKYLFRKEGQNVTLSCEQNLNHDAMYWYRQDPGQGLRLIYYSQIVNDFQKGDIAEGYSVSREKKESFPLTVTSAQKNPTAFYLCASKDRAGANVLTFGAGSRLTVL.

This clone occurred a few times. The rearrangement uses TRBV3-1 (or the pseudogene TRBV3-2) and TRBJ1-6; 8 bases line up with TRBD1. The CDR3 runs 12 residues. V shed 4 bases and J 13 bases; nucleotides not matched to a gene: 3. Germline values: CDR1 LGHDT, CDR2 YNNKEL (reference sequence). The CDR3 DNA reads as TGTGCCAGCAGCCCAAACAGGGGGCCCCTCCACTTT. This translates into CASSPNRGPLHF.

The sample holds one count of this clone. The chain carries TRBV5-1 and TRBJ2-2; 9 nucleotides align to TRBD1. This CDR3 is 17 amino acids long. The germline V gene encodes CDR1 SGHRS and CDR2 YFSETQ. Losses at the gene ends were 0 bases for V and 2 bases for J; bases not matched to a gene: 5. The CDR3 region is CASSLDGTGPNTGELFF. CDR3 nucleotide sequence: TGCGCCAGCAGCTTGGACGGGACAGGGCCCAACACCGGGGAGCTGTTTTTT.

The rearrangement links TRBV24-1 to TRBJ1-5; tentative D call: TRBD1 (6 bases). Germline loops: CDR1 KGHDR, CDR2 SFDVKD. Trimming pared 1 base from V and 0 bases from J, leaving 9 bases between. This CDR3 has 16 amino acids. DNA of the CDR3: TGTGCCACCAGTGATTTCGGCAGGGGTAGCAATCAGCCCCAGCATTTT. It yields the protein CATSDFGRGSNQPQHF.

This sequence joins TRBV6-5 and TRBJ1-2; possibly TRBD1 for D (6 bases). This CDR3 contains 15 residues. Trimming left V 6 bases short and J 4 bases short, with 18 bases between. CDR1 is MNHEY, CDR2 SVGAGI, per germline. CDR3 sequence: CASRATGQIAYGYTF. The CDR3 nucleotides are TGTGCCAGCAGAGCAACCGGACAGATCGCCTATGGCTACACCTTC.

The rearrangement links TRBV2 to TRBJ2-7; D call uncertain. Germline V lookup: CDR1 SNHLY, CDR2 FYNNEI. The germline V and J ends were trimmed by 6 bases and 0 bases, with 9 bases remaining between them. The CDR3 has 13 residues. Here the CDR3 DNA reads TGTGCCAGCAGAGACACGGACTCCTACGAGCAGTACTTC. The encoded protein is CASRDTDSYEQYF.

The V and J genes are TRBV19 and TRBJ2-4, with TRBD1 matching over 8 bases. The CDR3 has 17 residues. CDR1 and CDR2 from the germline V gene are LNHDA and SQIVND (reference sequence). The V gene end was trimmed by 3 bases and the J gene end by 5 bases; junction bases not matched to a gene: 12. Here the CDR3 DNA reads TGTGCCAGTAGTATCCTGTATTTTCAGGGGGCACAAAACATTCAGTACTTC. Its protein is CASSILYFQGAQNIQYF.

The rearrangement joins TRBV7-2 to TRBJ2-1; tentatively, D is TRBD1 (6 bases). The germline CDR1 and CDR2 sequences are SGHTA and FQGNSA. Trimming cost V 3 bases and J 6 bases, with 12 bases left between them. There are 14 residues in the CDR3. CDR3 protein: CASSLIQGPNEQFF. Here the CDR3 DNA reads TGTGCCAGCAGCTTGATACAGGGCCCCAATGAGCAGTTCTTC. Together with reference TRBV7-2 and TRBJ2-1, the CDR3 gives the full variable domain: GAGVSQSPSNKVTEKGKDVELRCDPISGHTALYWYRQSLGQGLEFLIYFQGNSAPDKSGLPSDRFSAERTGGSVSTLTIQRTQQEDSAVYLCASSLIQGPNEQFFGPGTRLTVL.

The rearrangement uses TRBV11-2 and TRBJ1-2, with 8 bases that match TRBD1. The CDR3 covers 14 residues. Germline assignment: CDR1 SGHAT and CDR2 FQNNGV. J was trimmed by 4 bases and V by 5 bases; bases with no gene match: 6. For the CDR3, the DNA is TGTGCCAGCAGCACAGGACAGGGAGGCTATGGCTACACCTTC. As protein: CASSTGQGGYGYTF. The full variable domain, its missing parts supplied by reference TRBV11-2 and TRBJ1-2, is EAGVAQSPRYKIIEKRQSVAFWCNPISGHATLYWYQQILGQGPKLLIQFQNNGVVDDSQLPKDRFSAERLKGVDSTLKIQPAKLEDSAVYLCASSTGQGGYGYTFGSGTRLTVV.

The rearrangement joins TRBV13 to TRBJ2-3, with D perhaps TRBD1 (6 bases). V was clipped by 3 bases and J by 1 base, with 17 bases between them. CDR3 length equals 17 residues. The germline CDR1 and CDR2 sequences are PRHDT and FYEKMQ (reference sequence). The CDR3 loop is CASSFREGVWGTDTQYF. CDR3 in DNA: TGTGCCAGCAGCTTCCGTGAGGGGGTTTGGGGCACAGATACGCAGTATTTT.

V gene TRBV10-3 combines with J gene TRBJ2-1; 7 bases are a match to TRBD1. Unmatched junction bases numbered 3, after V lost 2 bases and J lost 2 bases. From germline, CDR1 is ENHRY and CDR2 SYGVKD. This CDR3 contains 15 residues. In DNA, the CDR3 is TGTGCCATCAGTGAGGGGGACAGAGCCTACAATGAGCAGTTCTTC. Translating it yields CAISEGDRAYNEQFF.

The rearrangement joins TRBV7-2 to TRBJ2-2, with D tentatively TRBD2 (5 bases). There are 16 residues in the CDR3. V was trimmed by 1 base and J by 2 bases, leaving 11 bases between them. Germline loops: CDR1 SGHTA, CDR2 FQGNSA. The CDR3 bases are TGTGCCAGCAGCTTAGGGGGTGGGAGAAACACCGGGGAGCTGTTTTTT. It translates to CASSLGGGRNTGELFF.

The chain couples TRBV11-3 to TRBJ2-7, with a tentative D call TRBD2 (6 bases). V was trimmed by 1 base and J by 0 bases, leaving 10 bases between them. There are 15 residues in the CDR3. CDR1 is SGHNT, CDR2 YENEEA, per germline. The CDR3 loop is CASSLGRGGSYEQYF. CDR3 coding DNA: TGTGCCAGCAGCTTAGGGAGGGGAGGCTCCTACGAGCAGTACTTC.

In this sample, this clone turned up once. CDR3: CASWGRETNYGYTF. DNA of the CDR3: TGCGCCAGCTGGGGGAGGGAAACTAACTATGGCTACACCTTC. The chain is built from TRBV10-2 and TRBJ1-2; D may be TRBD1 (5 bases). Germline V gene sequence: CDR1 WSHSY, CDR2 SAAADI. With 8 bases removed from V and 0 bases from J, the gap between germline ends came to 13 bases. This CDR3 comprises 14 residues.

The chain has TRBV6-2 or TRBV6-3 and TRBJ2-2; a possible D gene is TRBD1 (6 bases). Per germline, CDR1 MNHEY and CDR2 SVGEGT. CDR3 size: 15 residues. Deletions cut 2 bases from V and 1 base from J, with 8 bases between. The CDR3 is CASSYGRGNTGELFF. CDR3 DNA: TGTGCCAGCAGTTACGGCAGGGGGAACACCGGGGAGCTGTTTTTT.

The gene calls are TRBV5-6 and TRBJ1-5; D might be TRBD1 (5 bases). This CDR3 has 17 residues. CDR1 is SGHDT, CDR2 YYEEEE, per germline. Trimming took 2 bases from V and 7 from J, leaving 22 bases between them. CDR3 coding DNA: TGTGCCAGCAGCTTTGGTGGGTGGGGCCGTTCGGCCCAGCCCCAGCATTTT. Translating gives CASSFGGWGRSAQPQHF. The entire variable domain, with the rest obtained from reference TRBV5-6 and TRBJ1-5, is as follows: DAGVTQSPTHLIKTRGQQVTLRCSPKSGHDTVSWYQQALGQGPQFIFQYYEEEERQRGNFPDRFSGHQFPNYSSELNVNALLLGDSALYLCASSFGGWGRSAQPQHFGDGTRLSIL.

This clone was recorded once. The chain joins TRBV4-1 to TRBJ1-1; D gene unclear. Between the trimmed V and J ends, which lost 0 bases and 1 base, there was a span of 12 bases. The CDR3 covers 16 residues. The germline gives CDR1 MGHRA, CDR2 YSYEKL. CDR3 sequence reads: CASSQDLTYTNTEAFF. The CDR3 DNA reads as TGCGCCAGCAGCCAAGATCTGACTTATACGAACACTGAAGCTTTCTTT.